This T cell receptor (beta chain) originates from a study of blood T cell repertoires in COVID-19. Original processing notes: The assay estimated nucleated cells by amplifying reference gene primers. This table comes from immunoSEQ multiplex PCR, and its TCRdb copy is limited to in-frame clones, with some not included. The V and J calls and the clone size are those of that table, but D and trimming were determined from the DNA. The table records roughly 90,000 clones, 85% of them present only once. There are 13 residues in the CDR3. The germline V gene encodes CDR1 LGHNA and CDR2 YSLEER. Trimming pared 4 bases from V and 3 bases from J, leaving 9 bases between.

The clonotype originates from a man older than 75 with acute or convalescent COVID-19. V gene TRBV4-3 combines with J gene TRBJ1-1; D might be TRBD1 (5 bases). The specimen was peripheral blood. The CDR3 region is CASSLKQDTEAFF. As DNA, the CDR3 is TGCGCCAGCAGCCTAAAACAGGACACTGAAGCTTTCTTT.